Sequencing of this TCR beta chain was carried out in a study of shared clonotypes between healthy human individuals. A note on this clone: The antigen is undetermined.

CDR3 length: 14 amino acids. Germline trimming cut 9 bases from V and 4 bases from J; bases unmatched to any gene: 9. Germline CDR1 reads LNHDA; CDR2 reads SQIVND (reference sequence). None of the donors, who were healthy HIV-negative adults, had recently had acute infections or vaccinations. Adult Caucasians living in Nashville, Tennessee made up all of the donors. Study observations and caveats: Rarefaction analysis demonstrated incomplete sorted-subset sequencing notwithstanding large depth.

Method: immunoSEQ multiplex PCR; TCRdb's copy keeps in-frame clones and lacks some. The table lists some 2,100,000 clones, approximately 96% of them singletons, with roughly 0.13% in the top ten. The chain carries TRBV19 and TRBJ1-5; 7 nucleotides agree with TRBD1. The sequencing sample was made of naive CD4+ T cells sorted from blood. Indicated subset: CD45RA+ positively selected. The sequence derives from a man aged 18 to 29 in good health. The CDR3 nucleotides read TGTGCCAGCCATTGGGGACAGACAAATCAGCCCCAGCATTTT. As protein: CASHWGQTNQPQHF.